Sequencing of this T cell receptor (beta chain) was carried out in a study of long-term antiretroviral therapy in people with HIV. The germline V and J ends were trimmed by 3 bases and 4 bases, with 11 bases remaining between them. The CDR3 contains 14 residues. The germline gives CDR1 LNHDA, CDR2 SQIVND (reference sequence). immunoSEQ v3.0 was run at survey level. Profiling relied on immunoSEQ multiplex PCR, and the TCRdb table lists in-frame clones only, not all of them. The table has 30,000 to 40,000 clones, more than 95% seen once; the top ten hold less than 3.5%. The clonotype originates from a man younger than 40 with HIV. The sample here was unsorted PBMCs, taken 6.9 years after starting antiretroviral therapy. The chain links TRBV19 to TRBJ2-3; D may be TRBD1 (6 bases). The CDR3 sequence: CASSIGAGADTQYF. The CDR3 region has the DNA TGTGCCAGTAGTATCGGGGCAGGGGCAGATACGCAGTATTTT.